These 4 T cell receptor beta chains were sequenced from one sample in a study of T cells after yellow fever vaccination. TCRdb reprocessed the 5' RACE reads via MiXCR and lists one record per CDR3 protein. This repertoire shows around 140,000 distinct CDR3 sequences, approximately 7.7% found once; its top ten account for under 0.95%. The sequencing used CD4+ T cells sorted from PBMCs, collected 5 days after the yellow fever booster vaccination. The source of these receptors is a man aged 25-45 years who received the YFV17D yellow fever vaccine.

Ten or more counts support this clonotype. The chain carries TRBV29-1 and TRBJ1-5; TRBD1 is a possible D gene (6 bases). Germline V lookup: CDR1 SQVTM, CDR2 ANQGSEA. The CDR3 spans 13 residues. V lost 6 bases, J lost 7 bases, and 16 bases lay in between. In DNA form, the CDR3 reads TGCAGCGTCGGAGCAGGGGTGCGGCAGCCCCAGCATTTT. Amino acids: CSVGAGVRQPQHF.

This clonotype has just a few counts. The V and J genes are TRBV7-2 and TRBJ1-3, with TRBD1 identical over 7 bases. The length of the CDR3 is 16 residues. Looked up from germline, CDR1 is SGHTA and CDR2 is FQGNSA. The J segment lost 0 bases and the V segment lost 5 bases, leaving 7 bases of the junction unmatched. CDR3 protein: CASSLGTVNSGNTIYF. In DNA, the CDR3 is TGTGCCAGCAGCCTCGGGACAGTCAACTCTGGAAACACCATATATTTT. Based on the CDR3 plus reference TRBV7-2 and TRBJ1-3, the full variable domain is GAGVSQSPSNKVTEKGKDVELRCDPISGHTALYWYRQSLGQGLEFLIYFQGNSAPDKSGLPSDRFSAERTGGSVSTLTIQRTQQEDSAVYLCASSLGTVNSGNTIYFGEGSWLTVV.

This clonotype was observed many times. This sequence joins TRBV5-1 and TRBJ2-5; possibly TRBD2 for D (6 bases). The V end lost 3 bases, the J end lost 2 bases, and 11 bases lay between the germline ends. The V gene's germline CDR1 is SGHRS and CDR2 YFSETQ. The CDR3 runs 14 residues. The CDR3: CASSWPGGQETQYF. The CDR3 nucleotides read TGCGCCAGCAGCTGGCCTGGGGGGCAAGAGACCCAGTACTTC.

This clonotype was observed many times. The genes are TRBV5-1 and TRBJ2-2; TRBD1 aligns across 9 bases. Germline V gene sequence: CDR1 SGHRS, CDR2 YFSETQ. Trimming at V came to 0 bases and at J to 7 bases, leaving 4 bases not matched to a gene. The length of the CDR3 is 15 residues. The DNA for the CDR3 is TGCGCCAGCAGCTTGGGACGGACAGGGGTCGGGGAGCTGTTTTTT. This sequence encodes CASSLGRTGVGELFF.